These 2 T cell receptor beta chains came from one sample sequenced in a study of Ad26.COV2.S vaccination and SARS-CoV-2 variants (dated by TCRdb to the early 2020s). Libraries were constructed by the immunoSEQ multiplex PCR assay. TCRdb's version of the immuneACCESS table is confined to in-frame rearrangements and falls short of the full clone set. An unresolved V gene accounts for under half of the shortfall where checked; the remainder is of unknown origin. This sample holds about 480,000 clones; approximately 90% were observed only once. 9.5% to 15% of the sample is taken by the ten largest. This sample's treatment or condition label indicates: 19 received Ad26.COV2.S at low or high dose, single or two shots; several received placebo; per-sample allocation not given. For vaccine and placebo recipients, the sequenced repertoires came from samples collected on day 63 after the first injection.

The specimen was peripheral blood, collected in a trial of Ad26.COV2.S vaccine versus placebo. The receptors were sampled from a person between 18 and 65 years old who received the Ad26.COV2.S COVID-19 vaccine or a placebo.

V and J are TRBV29-1 and TRBJ1-2; maybe TRBD1 (6 bases). Germline assignment: CDR1 SQVTM and CDR2 ANQGSEA. Trimming stripped 6 bases from V and 8 bases from J, with 19 bases between. The CDR3 runs 13 residues. Here the CDR3 DNA reads TGCAGCGTCGCCGACGACAGGAAGAGGGGCTACACCTTC. It is translated as CSVADDRKRGYTF.

This clone appeared a few times. The chain recombines TRBV28 with TRBJ1-5, with D unclear. The length of the CDR3 is 14 residues. Deletions cut 9 bases from V and 2 bases from J, with 14 bases between. The V gene's germline CDR1 is MDHEN and CDR2 SYDVKM. The CDR3: CASINGVGNQPQHF. The DNA for the CDR3 is TGTGCCAGTATCAATGGTGTTGGCAATCAGCCCCAGCATTTT.